The present TCR beta chain was sequenced within a study of blood T cell repertoires in COVID-19. As for the study in general: Researchers got acute and convalescent COVID-19 samples from the United States, Italy and Spain. In each case, the material was cDNA or gDNA derived from T cells, B-cell-depleted T cells, or PBMCs.

Study processing details: Reference gene primer amplification in the assay estimated nucleated cell counts. This table comes from immunoSEQ multiplex PCR, and its TCRdb copy is limited to in-frame clones, with some not included. V, J and clone size are taken as reported in that table, and D and trimming were inferred from the DNA itself. This sample has roughly 110,000 clones; 81% occur once, and the top ten carry 1.5% to 1.7%. V dropped 4 bases and J dropped 6 bases, with 5 bases sitting between them. The CDR3 loop spans 11 amino acids. In germline, CDR1 is SNHLY, CDR2 FYNNEI. The chain joins TRBV2 to TRBJ2-3; D call uncertain. This clonotype was obtained from a man aged 50 to 60 with acute or convalescent COVID-19. The material sequenced was peripheral blood. Here the CDR3 reads CASSAEDTQYF. CDR3 nucleotide sequence: TGTGCCAGCAGTGCGGAGGATACGCAGTATTTT.